The 32 T cell receptor beta chains presented below share a single source sample, sequenced in a study of blood T cell repertoires in COVID-19. Here immunoSEQ multiplex PCR was the method, and the copy in TCRdb shows in-frame clones only, minus some. The data hold 200,000 to 250,000 clones, with 84% observed a single time. The sample comprised peripheral blood. The receptors originated from a woman aged 80 or over with COVID-19, enrolled during active disease.

V and J are TRBV28 and TRBJ2-7, with D unclear. Trimming took 8 bases from V and 3 from J, leaving 17 bases between them. CDR1 is MDHEN and CDR2 is SYDVKM in the germline V gene. The CDR3 has 14 amino acids. The CDR3 sequence: CASYSSESDYEQYF. CDR3 sequence (DNA): TGTGCCAGCTATTCTTCGGAGTCAGACTACGAGCAGTACTTC.

This chain uses TRBV11-2 with TRBJ1-1; TRBD1 is a possible D gene (5 bases). V shed 1 base and J shed 3 bases, with 12 bases lying between them. Germline values: CDR1 SGHAT, CDR2 FQNNGV. The CDR3 has 15 amino acids. In DNA form, the CDR3 reads TGTGCCAGCAGCTTAGGGGGCCAAATACACACTGAAGCTTTCTTT. Encoded protein: CASSLGGQIHTEAFF.

The J gene is TRBJ1-4, the V gene TRBV5-1; perhaps TRBD1 as D (5 bases). The ends were cut back, 4 bases at V and 3 bases at J, with 13 bases in the middle. The CDR3 runs 15 residues. From germline, CDR1 is SGHRS and CDR2 YFSETQ. CDR3 in DNA: TGCGCCAGCAGCACTGGGAGGGGATCTAATGAAAAACTGTTTTTT. Residues: CASSTGRGSNEKLFF.

The chain has TRBV5-4 and TRBJ1-2; TRBD1 matches 11 bases. With 3 bases clipped from V and 8 bases from J, the junction kept 6 bases outside the gene matches. Per germline, CDR1 SGHNT and CDR2 YYREEE (reference sequence). The CDR3 runs 14 residues. The CDR3 DNA follows: TGTGCCAGCAGCTCTGGACAGGGGGCGTTGGGCTACACCTTC. Translated: CASSSGQGALGYTF.

The chain uses TRBV2 and TRBJ2-3; a possible D gene is TRBD2 (6 bases). Trimming took 3 bases from V and 2 from J, leaving 15 bases between them. CDR1 is SNHLY, CDR2 FYNNEI, per germline. The CDR3 sequence is 16 residues long. The CDR3 DNA reads as TGTGCCAGCAGTGACGGGGTAGCGGTACCCACAGATACGCAGTATTTT. Its translation is CASSDGVAVPTDTQYF.

CDR3: CASSYREGGTDTQYF. CDR3 sequence (DNA): TGCGCCAGCAGCTACAGGGAAGGGGGCACAGATACGCAGTATTTT. The rearrangement uses TRBV5-1 and TRBJ2-3, with a weak D call TRBD1 (6 bases). Trimming shortened V by 3 bases and J by 1 base, and 12 bases separated the two germline ends. The CDR3 is 15 residues long. Germline CDR1 SGHRS, CDR2 YFSETQ.

The rearrangement joins TRBV18 to TRBJ1-2; D not resolved. This CDR3 contains 18 residues. The germline V and J ends were trimmed by 0 bases and 2 bases, with 19 bases remaining between them. CDR1 and CDR2 (germline): KGHSH, LQKENI. The CDR3 loop is CASSPPAGRGRPNYGYTF. The CDR3 nucleotides read TGTGCCAGCTCACCACCCGCTGGGAGAGGGCGGCCCAACTATGGCTACACCTTC.

The V and J genes are TRBV10-3 and TRBJ1-3; TRBD1 matches 7 bases. J gave up 2 bases and V 3 bases, and 4 bases lay outside the gene matches. The CDR3 has 15 amino acids. Germline V gene data show CDR1 as ENHRY and CDR2 as SYGVKD. The CDR3 region has the DNA TGTGCCATCAGTGACAGTGGGACAGCTGGAAACACCATATATTTT. It specifies CAISDSGTAGNTIYF.

In its sample, this clone was seen a few times. The chain carries TRBV4-1 and TRBJ2-3; 11 bases align to TRBD2. The junction had 8 bases not matched to a gene; V was cut back by 0 bases and J by 3 bases. The CDR3 contains 18 residues. Germline lookup yields CDR1 MGHRA and CDR2 YSYEKL. CDR3 amino acids: CASSQEPGLAGGTDTQYF. DNA of the CDR3: TGCGCCAGCAGCCAAGAGCCCGGCCTAGCGGGAGGAACAGATACGCAGTATTTT.

This clone has only one observation. Mismatch with germline at one junction end may stem from a read error. The sample has other DNA sequences that encode this CDR3 too. This chain connects TRBV7-7 to TRBJ2-7; D is perhaps TRBD1 (6 bases). CDR3 size: 14 residues. CDR1 and CDR2 (germline): SSHAT, FNYEAQ (reference sequence). This CDR3 reads CASSSGQPGYEQYF. For the CDR3, the DNA is TGTGCTAGCAGTTCAGGACAGCCCGGATACGAGCAGTACTTC.

This sequence joins TRBV25-1 and TRBJ1-2, with 8 nucleotides matching TRBD1. The V gene's germline CDR1 is MGHDK and CDR2 SYGVNS. V gave up 5 bases and J gave up 8 bases; unmatched junction bases: 7. This CDR3 is 13 amino acids long. In nucleotides, the CDR3 is TGTGCCAGCAGTTTCCAGGGGGCACTGGGCTACACCTTC. Encoded protein: CASSFQGALGYTF.

The chain uses TRBV5-4 and TRBJ2-7; 7 nucleotides agree with TRBD1. Per the germline V gene, CDR1 is SGHNT and CDR2 is YYREEE (reference sequence). The length of the CDR3 is 16 residues. V lost 2 bases and J lost 0; bases outside the gene matches: 8. CDR3 residues: CASSLQGPRSSYEQYF. In DNA, the CDR3 is TGTGCCAGCAGCTTACAGGGGCCAAGGAGCTCCTACGAGCAGTACTTC.

This chain connects TRBV6-5 to TRBJ1-1; TRBD1 might be the D (5 bases). Germline V gene lookup returns CDR1 MNHEY and CDR2 SVGAGI. V lost 0 bases to trimming and J lost 7 bases, with 12 bases between them. The CDR3 has 14 residues. The CDR3 loop reads CASSYSQGAVEAFF. CDR3 sequence (DNA): TGTGCCAGCAGTTACTCGCAGGGTGCAGTTGAAGCTTTCTTT.

The table lists this clone with a few counts. J is TRBJ2-2 and V is TRBV19; possibly TRBD2 for D (7 bases). This CDR3 spans 17 amino acids. In germline, CDR1 is LNHDA, CDR2 SQIVND (reference sequence). Trimming took off 5 bases at V and 5 bases at J, with 21 bases between the two ends. The CDR3 DNA is TGTGCCAGTAGTCTACCTTCGGGGGGCTATACGACCGGGGAGCTGTTTTTT. Translating gives CASSLPSGGYTTGELFF.

The V gene is TRBV4-1, the J gene TRBJ1-2; TRBD1 might be the D (5 bases). The V gene lost 0 bases and the J gene lost 8 bases, with 16 bases spanning the gap. The CDR3 covers 15 residues. The V gene's germline CDR1 is MGHRA and CDR2 YSYEKL. The CDR3 here is CASSQESQGVRGYTF. CDR3 coding DNA: TGCGCCAGCAGCCAAGAGTCTCAAGGGGTCAGGGGCTACACCTTC.

The chain recombines TRBV29-1 with TRBJ2-3; unclear D gene. The length of the CDR3 is 15 residues. Trimming left V 0 bases short and J 0 bases short, with 10 bases between. Germline V gives CDR1 SQVTM, CDR2 ANQGSEA. In nucleotides, the CDR3 is TGCAGCGTTGAAGATTCAGGTGCTAGCACAGATACGCAGTATTTT. Its protein product is CSVEDSGASTDTQYF.

This clone was detected once. This chain connects TRBV7-8 to TRBJ1-3; D remains unclear. In germline, CDR1 is SGHVS, CDR2 FQNEAQ. Trimming shortened V by 5 bases and J by 4 bases, and 12 bases separated the two germline ends. The CDR3 runs to 14 residues. CDR3 bases: TGTGCCAGCAGCCGCGGGGTGGCCGGAAACACCATATATTTT. This gives the protein CASSRGVAGNTIYF. The full variable domain, completed using reference TRBV7-8 and TRBJ1-3, is GAGVSQSPRYKVAKRGQDVALRCDPISGHVSLFWYQQALGQGPEFLTYFQNEAQLDKSGLPSDRFFAERPEGSVSTLKIQRTQQEDSAVYLCASSRGVAGNTIYFGEGSWLTVV.

V and J are TRBV18 and TRBJ1-2; D might be TRBD1 (6 bases). Germline CDR1 and CDR2: KGHSH and LQKENI. Trimming cost V 6 bases and J 3 bases, with 11 bases left between them. The CDR3 loop spans 13 amino acids. The CDR3 loop reads CASSGRQDYGYTF. Written as DNA, the CDR3 is TGTGCCAGCTCGGGTCGACAGGACTATGGCTACACCTTC.

This chain uses TRBV7-2 with TRBJ2-1; TRBD2 is a possible D gene (6 bases). V was trimmed by 7 bases and J by 7 bases, leaving 26 bases between them. Germline lookup yields CDR1 SGHTA and CDR2 FQGNSA. The CDR3 is 17 residues long. For the CDR3, the DNA is TGTGCCAGCACCCTGGGACTCCTCGCGAATACTTATAATGAGCAGTTCTTC. Its protein is CASTLGLLANTYNEQFF.

The chain recombines TRBV27 with TRBJ1-5; D is perhaps TRBD1 (5 bases). This CDR3 spans 16 amino acids. V lost 0 bases to trimming and J lost 4 bases, with 13 bases between them. The germline gives CDR1 MNHEY, CDR2 SMNVEV (reference sequence). Written as DNA, the CDR3 is TGTGCCAGCAGTTTATCGGGGCTCACAAGGAATCAGCCCCAGCATTTT. This codes for CASSLSGLTRNQPQHF.

The genes are TRBV7-9 and TRBJ2-1, with 13 nucleotides matching TRBD2. CDR1 is SEHNR and CDR2 is FQNEAQ in the germline V gene (reference sequence). The length of the CDR3 is 13 residues. V gave up 10 bases and J gave up 8 bases; unmatched junction bases: 5. This chain's CDR3 is CAISGLAGDEQFF. CDR3 sequence (DNA): TGTGCCATCTCTGGACTAGCGGGGGATGAGCAGTTCTTC.

J is TRBJ1-2 and V is TRBV15; 8 nucleotides align to TRBD1. With V trimmed by 3 bases and J by 4 bases, 1 base remained unmatched. This CDR3 has 13 amino acids. CDR1 is LNHNV and CDR2 is YYDKDF in the germline V gene (reference sequence). The CDR3 coding sequence is TGTGCCACCAGCAGTGACAGGGGCTATGGCTACACCTTC. Protein: CATSSDRGYGYTF.

The count of this clone is one. Different DNA sequences within this sample yield the same CDR3. The rearrangement joins TRBV25-1 to TRBJ2-7; 8 bases agree with TRBD2. The V and J ends lost 6 bases and 2 bases, in that order; junction bases with no gene match: 0. The CDR3 runs 12 residues. CDR1 and CDR2 (germline): MGHDK, SYGVNS. CDR3 in amino acids: CASSGGAYEQYF. CDR3 in DNA: TGTGCCAGCAGCGGGGGGGCCTACGAGCAGTACTTC.

The V gene is TRBV3-1 (or the pseudogene TRBV3-2), the J gene TRBJ1-5; D is unresolved. CDR3 length: 15 residues. Looked up from germline, CDR1 is LGHDT and CDR2 is YNNKEL (reference sequence). The V gene lost 1 base and the J gene lost 6 bases, with 13 bases spanning the gap. The CDR3 DNA reads as TGTGCCAGCAGCCAAGGAGACGGGGAGTTTCAGCCCCAGCATTTT. It yields the protein CASSQGDGEFQPQHF.

V and J are TRBV9 and TRBJ2-2, with 10 bases identical to TRBD1. The V gene end was trimmed by 7 bases and the J gene end by 5 bases; junction bases not matched to a gene: 11. There are 16 residues in the CDR3. In germline, CDR1 is SGDLS, CDR2 YYNGEE. The CDR3 region is CASHRGTGVRTGELFF. The CDR3 nucleotides read TGTGCCAGCCACCGCGGGACAGGGGTTAGAACCGGGGAGCTGTTTTTT.

The V call is TRBV5-5, the J call TRBJ2-5, with a weak D call TRBD2 (5 bases). The germline V and J ends were trimmed by 2 bases and 2 bases, with 16 bases remaining between them. CDR3 length: 16 amino acids. Looked up from germline, CDR1 is SGHKS and CDR2 is YYEKEE (reference sequence). The CDR3 region is CASSFSQGSLQETQYF. DNA of the CDR3: TGTGCCAGCAGCTTCTCTCAAGGGAGCCTACAAGAGACCCAGTACTTC.

The V gene is TRBV6-5, the J gene TRBJ2-2; D possibly corresponds to TRBD2 (5 bases). Trimming stripped 5 bases from V and 0 bases from J, with 7 bases between. This CDR3 comprises 14 residues. Germline CDR1 and CDR2: MNHEY and SVGAGI. DNA of the CDR3: TGTGCCAGCAGTCGGGGATCGAACACCGGGGAGCTGTTTTTT. Amino acid sequence: CASSRGSNTGELFF.

The chain is built from TRBV6-5 and TRBJ2-3, with TRBD1 matching over 11 bases. This CDR3 comprises 15 residues. Germline V CDR1 and CDR2: MNHEY, SVGAGI. J gave up 3 bases and V 7 bases, and 6 bases lay outside the gene matches. CDR3 region: CASKSGTGGTDTQYF. The CDR3 DNA reads TGTGCCAGCAAGTCCGGGACAGGGGGGACAGATACGCAGTATTTT.

The V gene is TRBV7-6, the J gene TRBJ2-1; 8 bases are a match to TRBD2. With 2 bases clipped from V and 10 bases from J, the junction kept 13 bases outside the gene matches. Germline-derived CDR1 and CDR2 are SGHVS and FNYEAQ. This CDR3 spans 16 amino acids. CDR3 DNA: TGTGCCAGCAGCTTAAATTCGGGACTAGGTAGGGGGGAGCAGTTCTTC. This codes for CASSLNSGLGRGEQFF.

V usage is TRBV19 and J usage is TRBJ2-1; TRBD1 agrees at 10 bases. Germline CDR1 and CDR2: LNHDA and SQIVND (reference sequence). J was trimmed by 8 bases and V by 3 bases; bases with no gene match: 10. This CDR3 comprises 16 residues. CDR3 residues: CASSILGTGVMDEQFF. DNA of the CDR3: TGTGCCAGTAGTATTCTGGGGACAGGGGTTATGGATGAGCAGTTCTTC. The entire variable domain, with the rest obtained from reference TRBV19 and TRBJ2-1, is as follows: DGGITQSPKYLFRKEGQNVTLSCEQNLNHDAMYWYRQDPGQGLRLIYYSQIVNDFQKGDIAEGYSVSREKKESFPLTVTSAQKNPTAFYLCASSILGTGVMDEQFFGPGTRLTVL.

The CDR3 coding sequence is TGTGCCAGCAGCGTTCTCGCCTCTGTTTACAACTCTGGAAACACCATATATTTT. Translated, it gives CASSVLASVYNSGNTIYF. The V gene is TRBV9, the J gene TRBJ1-3; no firm D call. Per germline, CDR1 SGDLS and CDR2 YYNGEE. CDR3 length: 18 residues. V was trimmed by 2 bases and J by 0 bases, leaving 18 bases between them.

This chain links TRBV3-1 (or the pseudogene TRBV3-2) with TRBJ2-7; 7 bases are a match to TRBD2. The CDR3 is made up of 15 amino acids. After removal of 0 bases from V and 2 bases from J, the junction contained 4 bases not matched to a gene. The germline V gene has CDR1 LGHDT and CDR2 YNNKEL (reference sequence). CDR3 nucleotides: TGTGCCAGCAGCCAAGACGGGAGGCCCACCTACGAGCAGTACTTC. Translation: CASSQDGRPTYEQYF.